The clone carrying this T cell receptor beta chain came up many times. The target antigen is unknown. TCRdb processed the reads anew with MiXCR; each CDR3 protein has one entry. The data contain roughly 63,000 distinct CDR3 sequences, 20% to 25% of them singletons. This sample stems from a study of lung T cells in sarcoidosis with Löfgren's syndrome. Study observations and caveats: Versus controls, Löfgren's syndrome patients reportedly showed TRAV12-1 and TRBV2 as most expanded.

The CDR3 consists of 17 residues. CDR1 is MNHNY and CDR2 is SVGAGI in the germline V gene (reference sequence). V lost 2 bases to trimming and J lost 0 bases, with 14 bases between them. The sample taken for sequencing was CD4+ T cells from PBMCs. The chain is built from TRBV6-6 and TRBJ1-3; D uncertain. This TCR was recovered from a human donor with sarcoidosis (Löfgren's syndrome or another form), or a control subject (not recorded which). CDR3 DNA: TGTGCCAGCAGTTACAACGCATACGGAATCTCTGGAAACACCATATATTTT. It yields the protein CASSYNAYGISGNTIYF.